The 8 T cell receptor beta chains below all came from one sample that was sequenced in a study of PD-1 blockade in classical Hodgkin lymphoma. The patients all showed relapse after autologous stem cell transplantation, while their brentuximab vedotin exposure varied. Here immunoSEQ multiplex PCR was the method, and the copy in TCRdb shows in-frame clones only, minus some. The top ten clones hold nearly 20% of a sample with about 110,000 clones, roughly nine tenths of them seen once. The starting material was peripheral blood mononuclear cells (PBMCs), obtained before the second cycle of nivolumab. Every receptor here comes from a human donor with classical Hodgkin lymphoma.

The chain carries TRBV5-1 and TRBJ1-2, with D tentatively TRBD1 (5 bases). The CDR3 runs to 14 residues. V dropped 4 bases and J dropped 3 bases, with 13 bases sitting between them. From germline, CDR1 is SGHRS and CDR2 YFSETQ. The CDR3 coding sequence is TGCGCCAGCAGCGCTGATACGGGGCACTATGGCTACACCTTC. As protein: CASSADTGHYGYTF.

The V and J genes are TRBV21-1 and TRBJ1-3. TRBV21-1 is a pseudogene segment. There are 20 residues in the CDR3. The CDR3 DNA is TGTGCCAGCAGCAAAGCCAAGGGGGACTACTCCTCCTTCTCTGGAAACACCATATATTTT. Translated: CASSKAKGDYSSFSGNTIYF.

This clone came up once. The chain couples TRBV5-6 to TRBJ1-2, with 7 bases that match TRBD1. Germline values: CDR1 SGHDT, CDR2 YYEEEE. Germline trimming cut 3 bases from V and 5 bases from J; bases unmatched to any gene: 4. CDR3 length: 13 residues. As DNA, the CDR3 is TGTGCCAGCAGCTCCGACAGGGCGTATGGCTACACCTTC. It specifies CASSSDRAYGYTF.

The gene calls are TRBV9 and TRBJ2-5; perhaps D is TRBD1 or TRBD2 (5 bases each). The V end lost 0 bases, the J end lost 5 bases, and 17 bases lay between the germline ends. The CDR3 is made up of 16 amino acids. The germline gives CDR1 SGDLS, CDR2 YYNGEE. The CDR3 sequence is CASSVEWDEVWETQYF. The CDR3 nucleotides are TGTGCCAGCAGCGTAGAATGGGACGAGGTCTGGGAGACCCAGTACTTC.

The genes are TRBV5-1 and TRBJ1-5; unclear D gene. The CDR3 consists of 13 residues. The V end lost 5 bases, the J end lost 0 bases, and 6 bases lay between the germline ends. The germline CDR1 and CDR2 sequences are SGHRS and YFSETQ. The CDR3 DNA sequence: TGCGCCAGCAGAACCTATAGCAATCAGCCCCAGCATTTT. Residues: CASRTYSNQPQHF.

About this clone: The same CDR3 also results from other DNA sequences found in this sample. The chain links TRBV5-4 to TRBJ2-1; 7 nucleotides agree with TRBD2. There are 15 residues in the CDR3. Per germline, CDR1 SGHNT and CDR2 YYREEE (reference sequence). V lost 4 bases to trimming and J lost 7 bases; unmatched junction nucleotides: 11. The CDR3 spells CASSPGLAVGNEQFF. CDR3 nucleotides: TGTGCCAGCAGCCCCGGGCTAGCGGTTGGGAATGAGCAGTTCTTC.

The CDR3 sequence is CASSLYNEQFF. DNA of the CDR3: TGTGCCAGCAGTCTATACAATGAGCAGTTCTTC. V and J are TRBV6-6 and TRBJ2-1; the D is unclear. Germline lookup yields CDR1 MNHNY and CDR2 SVGAGI (reference sequence). The CDR3 runs 11 residues. The ends were cut back, 5 bases at V and 4 bases at J, with 3 bases in the middle.

CDR3 amino acids: CASSFLFGLAGAPVGEQYF. The CDR3 DNA follows: TGTGCCAGCAGCTTCCTGTTCGGACTAGCGGGAGCCCCCGTGGGTGAGCAGTACTTC. The chain employs TRBV11-2 and TRBJ2-7; TRBD2 matches 13 bases. Germline loops: CDR1 SGHAT, CDR2 FQNNGV. The CDR3 spans 19 residues. V trimming: 3 bases; J trimming: 7 bases; junction bases outside the gene matches: 18. The entire variable domain, with the rest obtained from reference TRBV11-2 and TRBJ2-7, is as follows: EAGVAQSPRYKIIEKRQSVAFWCNPISGHATLYWYQQILGQGPKLLIQFQNNGVVDDSQLPKDRFSAERLKGVDSTLKIQPAKLEDSAVYLCASSFLFGLAGAPVGEQYFGPGTRLTVT.